The next 26 T cell receptor beta chains were all read from a single sample in a study of human T cells and chemical hapten exposure. TCRdb passed the RACE reads through MiXCR, listing each CDR3 protein once. This sample carries under 200,000 distinct CDR3 sequences, about 14% of them seen once, and the ten largest clones take 1.7%. Indicated time point: patch test 1, 2 weeks after DPC sensitization. Described treatment: therapeutic diphenylcyclopropenone sensitization with weekly scalp DPC. The sample was whole blood, taken in connection with sensitization to the hapten diphenylcyclopropenone (DPC). These receptors originate from a woman in her twenties or thirties with alopecia areata. Some clones in this sample may be carry-over from other donors' samples.

The chain has TRBV29-1 and TRBJ1-4; a weak D match, TRBD1 (6 bases). The ends were cut back, 4 bases at V and 4 bases at J, with 10 bases in the middle. Per the germline V gene, CDR1 is SQVTM and CDR2 is ANQGSEA. The CDR3 is 13 residues long. The CDR3 coding sequence is TGCAGCGTTGGTAAACAGGGTAATGAAAAACTGTTTTTT. Its translation is CSVGKQGNEKLFF.

The chain couples TRBV18 to TRBJ2-1, with 11 bases identical to TRBD1. The junction had 1 base not matched to a gene; V was cut back by 3 bases and J by 6 bases. Germline V gene data show CDR1 as KGHSH and CDR2 as LQKENI. CDR3 size: 14 residues. DNA for the CDR3: TGTGCCAGCTCACCGGACAGGGGGCCCAATGAGCAGTTCTTC. It encodes CASSPDRGPNEQFF.

This clonotype was seen only a few times. The chain uses TRBV5-5 and TRBJ1-1; 9 bases line up with TRBD1. This CDR3 is 16 amino acids long. With 0 bases clipped from V and 4 bases from J, the junction kept 7 bases outside the gene matches. Germline V gives CDR1 SGHKS, CDR2 YYEKEE (reference sequence). The CDR3 nucleotides are TGTGCCAGCAGCTTGGCCATCAGGACAGGGGTCACTGAAGCTTTCTTT. It encodes CASSLAIRTGVTEAFF. Full variable domain (outside the CDR3, taken from reference TRBV5-5 and TRBJ1-1): DAGVTQSPTHLIKTRGQQVTLRCSPISGHKSVSWYQQVLGQGPQFIFQYYEKEERGRGNFPDRFSARQFPNYSSELNVNALLLGDSALYLCASSLAIRTGVTEAFFGQGTRLTVV.

This clonotype has just a few counts. V usage is TRBV9 and J usage is TRBJ2-5; the match to TRBD2 covers 11 bases. V dropped 3 bases and J dropped 2; count of bases not matched to a gene: 3. Per the germline V gene, CDR1 is SGDLS and CDR2 is YYNGEE. There are 15 residues in the CDR3. CDR3 in amino acids: CASSEGTSGQETQYF. Here the CDR3 DNA reads TGTGCCAGCAGCGAGGGGACTAGCGGACAAGAGACCCAGTACTTC.

The V and J genes are TRBV6-2 or TRBV6-3 and TRBJ1-1; D may be TRBD1 (5 bases). Germline CDR1 is MNHEY and CDR2 is SVGEGT. The CDR3 totals 15 residues. The V end was cut by 2 bases, the J end by 3 bases, with 13 bases between. The CDR3 sequence is CASSYQGREYTEAFF. In nucleotides, the CDR3 is TGTGCCAGCAGTTACCAGGGCAGGGAATACACTGAAGCTTTCTTT.

The J gene is TRBJ2-2, the V gene TRBV27; 12 positions agree with TRBD1. The trim removed 8 bases at V and 4 bases at J, leaving 8 bases unmatched. Germline CDR1 and CDR2: MNHEY and SMNVEV (reference sequence). This CDR3 contains 16 residues. The CDR3 sequence: CASGTPGQGATGELFF. The CDR3 DNA sequence: TGTGCCAGCGGAACACCGGGACAGGGGGCCACCGGGGAGCTGTTTTTT.

At least ten counts were recorded for this clonotype. V usage is TRBV4-2 and J usage is TRBJ2-7; D could derive from TRBD1 or TRBD2 (5 bases each). V was clipped by 0 bases and J by 7 bases, with 13 bases between them. Per the germline V gene, CDR1 is LGHNA and CDR2 is YNFKEQ. The CDR3 is made up of 14 amino acids. CDR3 in DNA: TGTGCCAGCAGCCAAGACCAGGGCTGGGGGGAGCAGTACTTC. Its protein is CASSQDQGWGEQYF.

This clonotype was detected a few times. The chain joins TRBV4-3 to TRBJ2-2; D perhaps matches TRBD1 (6 bases). This CDR3 has 14 amino acids. The V and J ends lost 7 bases and 2 bases respectively, with 11 bases between them. CDR1 LGHNA and CDR2 YSLEER come from the germline V gene. The CDR3 DNA reads as TGCGCCAGCAAGGGGGATATAAACACCGGGGAGCTGTTTTTT. Protein product: CASKGDINTGELFF.

The V call is TRBV7-2, the J call TRBJ2-1; TRBD2 agrees at 11 bases. With 2 bases clipped from V and 6 bases from J, the junction kept 3 bases outside the gene matches. The V gene's germline CDR1 is SGHTA and CDR2 FQGNSA. This CDR3 is 15 amino acids long. CDR3 nucleotides: TGTGCCAGCAGCTTACTAGCGGGAGGCCTCAATGAGCAGTTCTTC. Residues: CASSLLAGGLNEQFF.

The V and J genes are TRBV29-1 and TRBJ2-3; D not resolved. Germline CDR1 is SQVTM and CDR2 is ANQGSEA. The CDR3 has 12 amino acids. V was pared by 5 bases and J by 5 bases, with 11 bases between. The CDR3 nucleotides are TGCAGCGTTCACCACGGGCGAGATACGCAGTATTTT. This gives the protein CSVHHGRDTQYF.

This clonotype was counted a few times. This chain connects TRBV27 to TRBJ2-7; no definite D call. Trimming removed 1 base from V and 4 bases from J, with 8 bases in between. CDR1 and CDR2 from the germline V gene are MNHEY and SMNVEV (reference sequence). This CDR3 comprises 13 residues. The CDR3, as DNA: TGTGCCAGCAGTTTATTCGGCGGATACGAGCAGTACTTC. Protein sequence: CASSLFGGYEQYF.

The chain uses TRBV30 and TRBJ1-6; D might be TRBD1 (5 bases). V was pared by 4 bases and J by 8 bases, with 12 bases between. The V gene's germline CDR1 is GTSNPN and CDR2 SVGIG (reference sequence). There are 13 residues in the CDR3. CDR3 nucleotides: TGTGCCTGGAACGGGGGTTTGGATTCACCCCTCCACTTT. Its protein product is CAWNGGLDSPLHF.

The V call is TRBV7-9, the J call TRBJ2-1, with 11 bases fitting TRBD2. From germline, CDR1 is SEHNR and CDR2 FQNEAQ (reference sequence). The ends lost 2 bases at V and 3 bases at J; junction bases unmatched: 15. CDR3 length: 20 amino acids. The CDR3 spells CASSLWGTGTSGEFYNEQFF. CDR3 coding DNA: TGTGCCAGCAGCTTATGGGGAACCGGGACTAGCGGAGAATTCTACAATGAGCAGTTCTTC. The variable domain in full, completed from reference TRBV7-9 and TRBJ2-1, reads DTGVSQNPRHKITKRGQNVTFRCDPISEHNRLYWYRQTLGQGPEFLTYFQNEAQLEKSRLLSDRFSAERPKGSFSTLEIQRTEQGDSAMYLCASSLWGTGTSGEFYNEQFFGPGTRLTVL.

The V and J genes are TRBV7-6 and TRBJ2-5; 9 bases map to TRBD1. The length of the CDR3 is 15 residues. CDR1 and CDR2 from the germline V gene are SGHVS and FNYEAQ. After removal of 0 bases from V and 5 bases from J, the junction contained 4 bases not matched to a gene. The CDR3 DNA reads TGTGCCAGCAGCTTAGCCGGGACAGGGCAGGAGACCCAGTACTTC. Residues: CASSLAGTGQETQYF.

The genes are TRBV14 and TRBJ2-1, with 7 bases lining up with TRBD1. J was trimmed by 5 bases and V by 4 bases; bases with no gene match: 17. The CDR3 contains 18 residues. Germline V gene data show CDR1 as SGHDN and CDR2 as FVKESK. CDR3 nucleotides: TGTGCCAGCAGCCCACGAAAGCTAGACAGGGTAAAGGACAATGAGCAGTTCTTC. Its protein product is CASSPRKLDRVKDNEQFF. The whole variable domain, filled in from reference TRBV14 and TRBJ2-1, reads EAGVTQFPSHSVIEKGQTVTLRCDPISGHDNLYWYRRVMGKEIKFLLHFVKESKQDESGMPNNRFLAERTGGTYSTLKVQPAELEDSGVYFCASSPRKLDRVKDNEQFFGPGTRLTVL.

This chain links TRBV5-1 with TRBJ2-3; 9 positions agree with TRBD2. V shed 0 bases and J 5 bases; nucleotides not matched to a gene: 4. Germline assignment: CDR1 SGHRS and CDR2 YFSETQ. This CDR3 is built from 15 residues. The CDR3 reads CASSLVAGVGDTQYF. CDR3 coding DNA: TGCGCCAGCAGCTTGGTAGCGGGAGTAGGAGATACGCAGTATTTT.

This clonotype has at least ten counts. V is TRBV28 and J is TRBJ1-5, with D perhaps TRBD1 (6 bases). CDR1 and CDR2 (germline): MDHEN, SYDVKM. The CDR3 runs 16 residues. Between the trimmed V and J ends, which lost 5 bases and 1 base, there was a span of 15 bases. The CDR3 sequence: CASSKQGQSSNQPQHF. The CDR3 region has the DNA TGTGCCAGCAGTAAACAAGGACAGTCGAGCAATCAGCCCCAGCATTTT.

The gene calls are TRBV7-2 and TRBJ1-1; D is ambiguous. This CDR3 is built from 15 residues. Deletions cut 1 base from V and 6 bases from J, with 15 bases between. Germline V gene data show CDR1 as SGHTA and CDR2 as FQGNSA. The CDR3 sequence is CASSLEGVRYAEAFF. The CDR3 DNA reads TGTGCCAGCAGCTTAGAAGGTGTGAGATACGCTGAAGCTTTCTTT.

The V call is TRBV5-1, the J call TRBJ2-5; 10 nucleotides line up with TRBD1. The CDR3 covers 15 residues. The junction had 5 bases not matched to a gene; V was cut back by 3 bases and J by 3 bases. Germline V gene data show CDR1 as SGHRS and CDR2 as YFSETQ. The CDR3 nucleotides are TGCGCCAGCAGCTCGTATGGGACAGGGGAAGAGACCCAGTACTTC. Translating gives CASSSYGTGEETQYF. The variable domain in full, completed from reference TRBV5-1 and TRBJ2-5, reads KAGVTQTPRYLIKTRGQQVTLSCSPISGHRSVSWYQQTPGQGLQFLFEYFSETQRNKGNFPGRFSGRQFSNSRSEMNVSTLELGDSALYLCASSSYGTGEETQYFGPGTRLLVL.

This clonotype came up a few times. This chain uses TRBV7-9 with TRBJ2-7; 8 positions match TRBD1. CDR1 and CDR2 from the germline V gene are SEHNR and FQNEAQ (reference sequence). The CDR3 extends over 12 amino acids. The CDR3 nucleotides read TGTGCAGCTGGACAGGGTTCCTACGAGCAGTACTTC. It specifies CAAGQGSYEQYF.

The V and J genes are TRBV7-8 and TRBJ2-5; D may correspond to TRBD1 or TRBD2 (6 bases each). CDR1 is SGHVS and CDR2 is FQNEAQ in the germline V gene. The CDR3 contains 13 residues. V lost 5 bases and J 10 bases, leaving 17 bases between the germline ends. Written as DNA, the CDR3 is TGTGCCAGCAGCCTTTCACAGGGCGGGGACCAGTACTTC. As protein: CASSLSQGGDQYF.

This clonotype was observed many times. The chain joins TRBV20-1 to TRBJ1-5; unclear D gene. The ends were cut back, 5 bases at V and 4 bases at J, with 9 bases in the middle. The CDR3 runs to 12 residues. Germline values: CDR1 DFQATT, CDR2 SNEGSKA (reference sequence). CDR3 coding DNA: TGCAGTGCTCGGACGGGGAATCAGCCCCAGCATTTT. Encoded protein: CSARTGNQPQHF.

This clonotype was observed many times. The J gene is TRBJ2-2, the V gene TRBV29-1; D not certain. The CDR3 loop spans 12 amino acids. Trimming cost V 4 bases and J 1 base, with 4 bases left between them. CDR1 SQVTM and CDR2 ANQGSEA come from the germline V gene. Written as DNA, the CDR3 is TGCAGCGTTGCTCAGAACACCGGGGAGCTGTTTTTT. It codes for CSVAQNTGELFF.

V usage is TRBV5-1 and J usage is TRBJ2-3; no definite D call. Trimming took off 1 base at V and 0 bases at J, with 6 bases between the two ends. CDR1 is SGHRS and CDR2 is YFSETQ in the germline V gene. The CDR3 spans 14 residues. The DNA for the CDR3 is TGCGCCAGCAGCTTGTCTCTCAGCACAGATACGCAGTATTTT. Its translation is CASSLSLSTDTQYF.

The gene calls are TRBV7-9 and TRBJ2-3; 10 nucleotides line up with TRBD2. There are 16 residues in the CDR3. V was clipped by 2 bases and J by 2 bases; unmatched bases: 4. Germline V gene lookup returns CDR1 SEHNR and CDR2 FQNEAQ (reference sequence). CDR3 region: CASSLPLAGFTDTQYF. The CDR3 DNA reads TGTGCCAGCAGCTTACCACTAGCGGGATTCACAGATACGCAGTATTTT.

The CDR3 nucleotides read TGTGCCAGCAGCTTAGGGTCCACCCGGAACACCGGGGAGCTGTTTTTT. This encodes CASSLGSTRNTGELFF. This rearrangement joins TRBV7-6 to TRBJ2-2; D call uncertain. The length of the CDR3 is 16 residues. Germline CDR1 SGHVS, CDR2 FNYEAQ. Trimming removed 1 base at V and 1 base at J, with 10 bases between.